One TCR beta chain is described in this entry. The antigen remains unidentified. The source of the sample is a study of cytomegalovirus exposure and HLA in healthy donors. Whole-study findings and limits: Likely technical artifact: a cluster of highly shared sequence variants.

The germline gives CDR1 KGHSH, CDR2 LQKENI. Trimming removed 3 bases at V and 3 bases at J, with 11 bases between. The CDR3 runs 14 residues. The study ran its PCR with 60 Vbeta and 13 Jbeta primers. TCRdb keeps only in-frame clones here, not all; method: immunoSEQ multiplex PCR. This table has approximately 160,000 clones, about 76% appearing once. The chain couples TRBV18 to TRBJ1-2; D may be TRBD1 (6 bases). This TCR derives from a male donor in good health and CMV-seropositive. Sequenced sample: PBMCs. The CDR3 DNA sequence: TGTGCCAGCTCACCGTCCAGGACAGACTATGGCTACACCTTC. Translation: CASSPSRTDYGYTF.